A single T cell receptor beta chain is shown here with its context. These data come from a study of technical replicates of blood from a handful of donors. The protocol was immunoSEQ multiplex PCR, while the TCRdb copy is restricted to in-frame clones and leaves out a portion. The sample contains approximately 69,000 clones, 88% of which appear only once. Germline assignment: CDR1 SGDLS and CDR2 YYNGEE. V was pared by 4 bases and J by 8 bases, with 8 bases of the junction left unmatched. The CDR3 length is 14 residues. The source of this sequence is a human donor in good health. Some clones in this sample may be carry-over from other donors' samples. The V and J genes are TRBV9 and TRBJ2-2; TRBD1 matches at 7 bases. The sample consisted of PBMCs. The chain's CDR3 is CASSREDRLGELFF. Here the CDR3 DNA reads TGTGCCAGCAGCAGAGAGGACAGGTTGGGGGAGCTGTTTTTT.